The clone carrying this T cell receptor (beta chain) was seen ten or more times. No antigen is known for it. Time point in this sample: newly diagnosed GD, antithyroid drugs for less than 3 months. RNA isolated from PBMCs was used to make the TCR library. Libraries of TCR beta came from iRepertoire HTBI primers plus Arm-PCR of CDR3 regions. MiXCR, run by TCRdb on the multiplex PCR reads, gives a single entry per CDR3 protein. The sample includes 380,000 or so distinct CDR3 sequences, 15% to 20% of them seen just once. The source of the sample is a study of regulatory T cells in long-lasting Graves disease. General study points: No thyroid tissue was studied; the work used peripheral blood only.

Germline assignment: CDR1 SGHTA and CDR2 FQGNSA. This CDR3 has 16 amino acids. V gave up 3 bases and J gave up 0 bases; unmatched junction bases: 5. This sample also appeared in a second study, on T cells in Graves' hyperthyroidism and ophthalmopathy. That study reports: HTBI primers were employed in a first-round RT-PCR of the TCR CDR3.

The source is a woman under 30 with Graves disease. The V call is TRBV7-2, the J call TRBJ2-4; 7 bases align to TRBD2. The sequencing here drew on peripheral blood mononuclear cells (PBMCs), taken at new diagnosis, from a patient treated with antithyroid drugs. The CDR3 sequence: CASSLFGGVAKNIQYF. CDR3 DNA sequence: TGTGCCAGCAGCTTGTTTGGGGGGGTAGCCAAAAACATTCAGTACTTC.